This T cell receptor beta chain was sequenced in a study of Graves' ophthalmopathy and Graves' hyperthyroidism. This clonotype has at least ten counts. Amplified TCR beta CDR3 regions were obtained using RNA transcripts as template. The first-round RT-PCR employed HTBI primers together with the Qiagen OneStep RT-PCR kit. A multiplex PCR was then performed as the second round. TCRdb reanalysed the multiplex PCR reads using MiXCR and keeps one entry per CDR3 protein. The sample contains 150,000 to 200,000 distinct CDR3 sequences, under 45% of which appear only once. J gave up 5 bases and V 2 bases, and 3 bases lay outside the gene matches. Germline V gene data show CDR1 as MDHEN and CDR2 as SYDVKM. The CDR3 spans 14 residues.

This TCR was recovered from a man aged 25 to 45 with Graves' ophthalmopathy. J is TRBJ2-7 and V is TRBV28; TRBD1 aligns across 10 bases. The source material was peripheral blood. CDR3: CASSLGTGDHEQYF. The CDR3 coding sequence is TGTGCCAGCAGTTTAGGGACAGGGGATCACGAGCAGTACTTC.